A single sample is the source of the 15 T cell receptor beta chains below, sequenced in a study of a mutant IDH1 vaccine in newly diagnosed glioma. For these TCRs, the target antigens are not known. The assay was immunoSEQ multiplex PCR, and TCRdb's table has in-frame clones only and misses some. Of approximately 50,000 clones listed, under 85% are singletons. Described time point: week 35, safety follow-up. Topical imiquimod was applied with each vaccine dose, which held 300 ug of mutant IDH1 20-mer peptide. This specimen consisted of PBMCs, obtained from a glioma patient whose treatment included an IDH1 peptide vaccine. The source is a man aged 35-49 years with glioma.

The V call is TRBV27, the J call TRBJ1-2; D possibly corresponds to TRBD1 (6 bases). This CDR3 has 14 amino acids. The V gene lost 5 bases and the J gene lost 8 bases, with 18 bases spanning the gap. Germline CDR1 and CDR2: MNHEY and SMNVEV (reference sequence). CDR3 in amino acids: CASSPTTGSRGYTF. Here the CDR3 DNA reads TGTGCCAGCAGTCCGACGACAGGATCGCGGGGCTACACCTTC.

J is TRBJ2-1 and V is TRBV5-4, with 13 nucleotides matching TRBD2. With 4 bases clipped from V and 8 bases from J, the junction kept 9 bases outside the gene matches. The CDR3 contains 16 residues. Germline V lookup: CDR1 SGHNT, CDR2 YYREEE (reference sequence). The CDR3 DNA follows: TGTGCCAGCAGCGCGATGGGACTAGCGGGGAAGGATGAGCAGTTCTTC. Translation: CASSAMGLAGKDEQFF.

The chain carries TRBV5-6 and TRBJ2-7; the D is unclear. This CDR3 contains 15 residues. Germline V lookup: CDR1 SGHDT, CDR2 YYEEEE. V dropped 1 base and J dropped 1 base, with 12 bases sitting between them. CDR3 residues: CASSLFSGQSYEQYF. CDR3 DNA: TGTGCCAGCAGCTTGTTTTCTGGGCAGTCCTACGAGCAGTACTTC.

V gene TRBV10-3 combines with J gene TRBJ2-3; D possibly corresponds to TRBD2 (6 bases). CDR1 ENHRY and CDR2 SYGVKD come from the germline V gene. The V gene lost 4 bases and the J gene lost 0 bases, with 14 bases spanning the gap. This CDR3 has 16 residues. The CDR3 protein is CAISGKTSASTDTQYF. The CDR3 region has the DNA TGTGCCATCAGTGGGAAGACTAGTGCTAGCACAGATACGCAGTATTTT.

This rearrangement joins TRBV7-9 to TRBJ1-5, with a possible D match to TRBD1 (5 bases). The CDR3 consists of 12 residues. CDR1 SEHNR and CDR2 FQNEAQ come from the germline V gene (reference sequence). V shed 7 bases and J shed 5 bases, with 9 bases lying between them. The CDR3 loop reads CASTWGDQPQHF. The CDR3 nucleotides are TGTGCCAGCACCTGGGGCGATCAGCCCCAGCATTTT.

The rearrangement uses TRBV6-1 and TRBJ2-7, with D possibly being TRBD1 (6 bases). The CDR3 contains 13 residues. The V gene's germline CDR1 is MNHNS and CDR2 SASEGT. V shed 7 bases and J shed 1 base, with 11 bases lying between them. CDR3 amino acids: CASNTGQSYEQYF. In nucleotides, the CDR3 is TGTGCCAGCAATACAGGGCAATCCTACGAGCAGTACTTC.

This clone has just one count. The chain is built from TRBV2 and TRBJ2-7; weak D call: TRBD1 (5 bases). CDR3 length equals 12 residues. V lost 2 bases and J lost 3, with 5 bases in between. Germline V gene lookup returns CDR1 SNHLY and CDR2 FYNNEI. As DNA, the CDR3 is TGTGCCAGCAGTGAACAGGGCTACGAGCAGTACTTC. Translated: CASSEQGYEQYF.

The J gene is TRBJ1-2, the V gene TRBV29-1; possible D gene TRBD1, 5 bases. Trimming removed 7 bases at V and 8 bases at J, with 17 bases between. This CDR3 contains 12 residues. Germline assignment: CDR1 SQVTM and CDR2 ANQGSEA. CDR3 coding DNA: TGCAGCGCCAAGGGGCAGGCTGACGGCTACACCTTC. Its translation: CSAKGQADGYTF.

The chain is built from TRBV4-1 and TRBJ1-1, with D possibly TRBD1 on 6 matching bases. This CDR3 spans 14 amino acids. The germline gives CDR1 MGHRA, CDR2 YSYEKL. Trimming left V 4 bases short and J 0 bases short, with 9 bases between. CDR3 in amino acids: CASSRGGMNTEAFF. The CDR3 DNA is TGCGCCAGCAGCCGAGGGGGAATGAACACTGAAGCTTTCTTT.

CDR3 bases: TGTGCCACCAGCAGAGCCCCTGGGGGGGGAAGGGACGAGCAGTACTTC. This codes for CATSRAPGGGRDEQYF. V usage is TRBV15 and J usage is TRBJ2-7; 7 bases are a match to TRBD2. V shed 1 base and J 5 bases; nucleotides not matched to a gene: 11. The CDR3 sequence is 16 residues long. Germline CDR1 and CDR2: LNHNV and YYDKDF (reference sequence).

This clone was seen a few times. The chain recombines TRBV12-5 with TRBJ1-2; D gene unclear. V lost 5 bases, J lost 3 bases, and 4 bases lay in between. The germline CDR1 and CDR2 sequences are LGHNT and FRNRAP. The CDR3 is 11 residues long. The CDR3 coding sequence is TGTGCTAGTGGTAGGGACTATGGCTACACCTTC. This translates into CASGRDYGYTF.

V is TRBV27 and J is TRBJ1-1; 8 nucleotides line up with TRBD1. CDR1 and CDR2 from the germline V gene are MNHEY and SMNVEV (reference sequence). V shed 6 bases, J shed 0 bases, and the junction held 3 bases outside the gene matches. The length of the CDR3 is 14 residues. The CDR3 DNA reads TGTGCCAGCAGGCGACAGGGGATGAACACTGAAGCTTTCTTT. Amino acids: CASRRQGMNTEAFF.

This clone was counted only a few times. The rearrangement joins TRBV6-5 to TRBJ1-2; tentative D call: TRBD1 (5 bases). Trimming removed 6 bases from V and 6 bases from J, with 8 bases in between. This CDR3 has 11 amino acids. Germline CDR1 and CDR2: MNHEY and SVGAGI. CDR3: CASSQGNGYTF. The DNA for the CDR3 is TGTGCCAGCAGCCAGGGCAATGGCTACACCTTC.

The chain joins TRBV7-8 to TRBJ1-5, with 9 bases lining up with TRBD1. The germline CDR1 and CDR2 sequences are SGHVS and FQNEAQ. The V gene end was trimmed by 5 bases and the J gene end by 5 bases; junction bases not matched to a gene: 1. The CDR3 extends over 13 amino acids. The CDR3 DNA is TGTGCCAGCAGCGGGACAGGGTATCAGCCCCAGCATTTT. This codes for CASSGTGYQPQHF.

The chain employs TRBV4-1 and TRBJ1-2, with 9 nucleotides matching TRBD1. Germline V CDR1 and CDR2: MGHRA, YSYEKL. Germline trimming cut 1 base from V and 6 bases from J; bases unmatched to any gene: 3. This CDR3 spans 14 amino acids. The CDR3 here is CASSQVNRGHGYTF. In DNA, the CDR3 is TGCGCCAGCAGCCAAGTCAACAGGGGGCATGGCTACACCTTC.